This T cell receptor (beta chain) stems from a study of blood T cell repertoires in COVID-19. Study at large: Whether acute or convalescent, the COVID-19 samples came from the United States, Italy and Spain. The analysed material was cDNA or gDNA that came from T cells, B-cell-depleted T cells, or PBMCs.

The CDR3 runs to 16 residues. The ends lost 4 bases at V and 2 bases at J; junction bases unmatched: 8. Per germline, CDR1 MNHNS and CDR2 SASEGT. Per the authors' pipeline: It was from reference gene primer amplification that nucleated cell counts were estimated. The protocol was immunoSEQ multiplex PCR, while the TCRdb copy is restricted to in-frame clones and leaves out a portion. Clone size and V and J calls were adopted from that table, with D and trimming inferred from the DNA. The sample has 140,000 to 150,000 clones, 84% seen once. The chain links TRBV6-1 to TRBJ1-3, with 7 positions matching TRBD1. This receptor was identified in a human donor in a cohort sampled during active COVID-19. Sequencing input: peripheral blood. This chain's CDR3 is CASSGQTGATGNTIYF. The CDR3 nucleotides are TGTGCCAGCAGTGGCCAAACAGGGGCCACTGGAAACACCATATATTTT.